The 8 T cell receptor beta chains below come from one sample, sequenced in a study of beta chain features in type 1 diabetes (dated by TCRdb to the late 2010s). The library was built by means of the immunoSEQ multiplex PCR assay. All of the isolated RNA was reverse transcribed with the High Capacity cDNA Reverse Transcription Kit, so expressed TCRB transcripts were sequenced. TCRdb provides this immuneACCESS table in a form limited to in-frame rearrangements. Some clones are lacking; in checked studies, under half of them reflect an unresolved V gene, and why the rest are absent is not known. The table for this sample lists more than 300,000 clones; roughly 12% of them were counted only once. The ten largest account for under 0.02% of the sample. Sequenced sample: naive CD4+ T cells from blood. Per the publication, the cell subset or site label means: true naive CD4+ T cells. The receptors come from a man aged 18 to 29 in good health.

The J gene is TRBJ1-5, the V gene TRBV2; D remains ambiguous. V was cut by 4 bases and J by 0 bases, with 7 bases left in between. Germline V gene lookup returns CDR1 SNHLY and CDR2 FYNNEI. The CDR3 is 14 amino acids. CDR3 residues: CASSVGVSNQPQHF. Here the CDR3 DNA reads TGTGCCAGCAGTGTCGGGGTTAGCAATCAGCCCCAGCATTTT.

The CDR3 reads CASSGSRGLEAFF. The CDR3, as DNA: TGTGCCAGCAGTGGTTCAAGGGGCCTTGAAGCTTTCTTT. The rearrangement joins TRBV25-1 to TRBJ1-1; D may be TRBD1 (5 bases). The CDR3 sequence is 13 residues long. Trimming shortened V by 4 bases and J by 7 bases, and 13 bases separated the two germline ends. The V gene's germline CDR1 is MGHDK and CDR2 SYGVNS.

There are a few counts of this clone. This chain connects TRBV10-3 to TRBJ1-2; no definite D call. Germline-derived CDR1 and CDR2 are ENHRY and SYGVKD. This CDR3 contains 13 residues. V was pared by 6 bases and J by 4 bases, with 12 bases between. The chain's CDR3 is CAISGRGGYGYTF. CDR3 nucleotide sequence: TGTGCCATCAGCGGAAGAGGAGGCTATGGCTACACCTTC.

The V gene is TRBV6-5, the J gene TRBJ2-7, with 7 nucleotides matching TRBD1. Trimming cost V 6 bases and J 3 bases; bases outside gene matches: 8. The CDR3 covers 14 residues. Germline CDR1 reads MNHEY; CDR2 reads SVGAGI. Here the CDR3 DNA reads TGTGCCAGCAGCCCCGACAGGGCCCACTACGAGCAGTACTTC. It translates to CASSPDRAHYEQYF.

This CDR3 reads CASSLTGHGTEAFF. CDR3 coding DNA: TGTGCCAGCAGCTTAACGGGACATGGTACTGAAGCTTTCTTT. This rearrangement joins TRBV7-3 to TRBJ1-1, with D perhaps matching TRBD1 (6 bases). CDR1 is SGHTA and CDR2 is FQGTGA in the germline V gene. Trimming cost V 0 bases and J 5 bases, with 10 bases left between them. The CDR3 is made up of 14 amino acids.

This chain joins TRBV10-3 and TRBJ2-5; TRBD2 agrees at 10 bases. Germline V gene data show CDR1 as ENHRY and CDR2 as SYGVKD. The CDR3 extends over 12 amino acids. Trimming cost V 10 bases and J 3 bases; bases outside gene matches: 2. The CDR3 loop reads CATGTSEETQYF. In DNA, the CDR3 is TGTGCCACCGGGACTAGCGAAGAGACCCAGTACTTC.

The sample holds a few counts of this clone. The chain couples TRBV28 to TRBJ2-4, with D perhaps matching TRBD2 (6 bases). This CDR3 has 11 amino acids. CDR1 MDHEN and CDR2 SYDVKM come from the germline V gene. The V end was cut by 11 bases, the J end by 7 bases, with 12 bases between. DNA for the CDR3: TGTGCCTCGTCAGGGAGGAACATTCAGTACTTC. Its translation: CASSGRNIQYF. Full variable domain (missing parts from reference TRBV28 and TRBJ2-4): DVKVTQSSRYLVKRTGEKVFLECVQDMDHENMFWYRQDPGLGLRLIYFSYDVKMKEKGDIPEGYSVSREKKERFSLILESASTNQTSMYLCASSGRNIQYFGAGTRLSVL.

The chain uses TRBV29-1 and TRBJ1-1; possibly TRBD1 for D (5 bases). There are 13 residues in the CDR3. Looked up from germline, CDR1 is SQVTM and CDR2 is ANQGSEA. Trimming left V 0 bases short and J 5 bases short, with 10 bases between. The CDR3 reads CSVEEQGGTEAFF. CDR3 DNA sequence: TGCAGCGTTGAAGAGCAGGGAGGAACTGAAGCTTTCTTT.